This T cell receptor beta chain derives from a study of blood T cell repertoires in COVID-19 (dated by TCRdb to 2020 to 2022). Broadly, across the study: Samples covering the acute and convalescent phases of COVID-19 were provided by collaborators in the United States, Italy and Spain. HLA class I and class II types, where available, came from metadata supplied by the sample provider rather than from assay-based typing. A freely available public database, intended as a resource for researchers studying the immune response to SARS-CoV-2, is where the repertoires were released. The sample metadata nearly always contained a de-identified subject ID, COVID-19 status, age in years and sex. Samples came from the ongoing ImmuneRACE study (first 160 participants) plus 1,254 subjects from 6 global collaborators. The material from the prospective study consisted of cDNA or gDNA derived from T cells, B-cell-depleted T cells, or PBMCs. Subjects who had been exposed to COVID-19, were actively infected with it, or had recovered from it provided the deeply sampled blood TCRbeta repertoires that made up the dataset. Points the paper makes about the study in general: Clinical and demographic metadata were provided uncurated, with the amount varying by source and participant.

TCRbeta CDR3 regions were amplified from genomic DNA by means of the immunoSEQ Assay, a bias-controlled multiplex PCR. The paper's data handling went like this. The number of nucleated cells in each sample was estimated from the amplification of reference gene primers within the assay. To quantify the absolute abundance of each unique TCRbeta CDR3 rearrangement, sequence reads were collapsed and filtered. For each sample, productive Simpson clonality was calculated as the square root of Simpson's diversity index across productive rearrangements. TCRdb holds this immuneACCESS table with in-frame rearrangements only. Some clones are missing; in checked studies, unresolved V genes explain under half, and the rest has no known cause. The V and J calls and clone size are taken from that table; D and trimming were inferred from the DNA. The sample table lists 250,000 or so clones, about 80% of them with a count of one. About 2% of the sample is taken by the ten largest.

Comments on this clone: The specificity of this receptor is unknown. No much larger clone is present one base from it, and per-base qualities are unavailable.

The CDR3 sequence holds 12 residues, the cysteine and phenylalanine included. Of all the DNA, just the CDR3 is kept, 36 bases in frame from base 1. V and J lose 9 bases and 7 bases, and a span of 13 bases separates them. CDR1 and CDR2, per the germline V gene, are MDHEN and SYDVKM. Each collaborating institution followed its own protocols to collect whole blood in K2EDTA tubes. For TCRbeta analysis, collaborators shipped samples in one of three forms: frozen whole blood, isolated PBMCs, or DNA extracted from either of those sample types. The receptor's source is a woman of 80 years or more with acute or convalescent COVID-19. The sample taken for sequencing was peripheral blood. The rearranged segments are TRBV28 and TRBJ1-5, and possibly TRBD1, on 6 matching bases. The CDR3 in this case is CASGGPNQPQHF. Here is the DNA: TGTGCCAGTGGGGGCCCGAACCAGCCCCAGCATTTT.